The clone carrying this TCR beta chain occurred once. CDR3 length equals 13 residues. V dropped 0 bases and J dropped 5; count of bases not matched to a gene: 0. The V gene's germline CDR1 is SGHKS and CDR2 YYEKEE (reference sequence). These data come from a study of identifying expanded T cells in peripheral blood. Clones were read by immunoSEQ multiplex PCR, and TCRdb kept only the in-frame ones, dropping some. The sample has 65,000 to 95,000 clones; around nine tenths are singletons. Sequencing was carried out using blood. The receptor's source is a person between 18 and 70 years old in good health. The chain employs TRBV5-5 and TRBJ2-5, with TRBD2 identical over 8 bases. CDR3 coding DNA: TGTGCCAGCAGCTTGGGACTAGCGGAGACCCAGTACTTC. Translated, it gives CASSLGLAETQYF.